A single T cell receptor beta chain is shown here with its context. Its antigen specificity is not known. One base away there is no much larger clone; base qualities are not given. This sample is part of a study of blood T cell repertoires in COVID-19 (dated by TCRdb to 2020 to 2021). Context from the whole study: Samples covering the acute and convalescent phases of COVID-19 were provided by collaborators in the United States, Italy and Spain. Where available, HLA class I and class II types were obtained from metadata supplied by the sample provider rather than from assay-based typing. The material from the prospective study consisted of cDNA or gDNA derived from T cells, B-cell-depleted T cells, or PBMCs. A freely available public database, intended as a resource for researchers studying the immune response to SARS-CoV-2, is where the repertoires were released. The dataset comprised deeply sampled blood TCRbeta repertoires from subjects exposed to, actively infected with, or recovered from COVID-19. The samples were drawn from the first 160 participants of the ongoing ImmuneRACE study and from some 1,300 subjects provided by 6 global collaborators. The sample metadata nearly always contained a de-identified subject ID, COVID-19 status, age in years and sex.

The research as a whole found: The quantity of clinical and demographic metadata differed by source and by participant and was supplied without curation.

TCRbeta CDR3 regions were amplified from genomic DNA using the immunoSEQ Assay, a bias-controlled multiplex PCR. For the original study's pipeline: Nucleated cell counts per sample were estimated from amplification of reference gene primers within the assay. Sequence reads were collapsed and filtered to measure the absolute abundance of every unique TCRbeta CDR3 rearrangement. For each sample, productive Simpson clonality was calculated by taking the square root of Simpson's diversity index across productive rearrangements. Drawn from immuneACCESS, this table holds only the in-frame rearrangements with V and J called that TCRdb kept. Clones are partly lost; checked studies trace under half to an unresolved V gene and leave the rest unexplained. V and J calls and clone size are those listed in that table; D and trimming were worked out from the DNA. This sample comprises around 300,000 clones, roughly 85% of them detected only once. Of the sample, about 2.5% is held by the ten largest clones.

The CDR3 covers 17 residues, taking in both the cysteine and the phenylalanine. Only the CDR3 part of the read is kept: 51 bases, read in frame from the first base. CDR1 and CDR2 were assigned from the germline V gene (reference sequence) as SGHKS and YYEKEE. V and J lose 0 bases and 9 bases, and a span of 19 bases separates them. Participants in the prospective study were enrolled through a virtual design, were aged about 18 to 90 years, and lived in approximately 25 United States geographic areas. To assign participants to cohorts, the prospective study relied on clinical history that participants themselves reported in a screening survey and a study questionnaire. ImmuneRACE Cohort 3 recovered participants were defined by two consecutive negative NP/OP PCR tests, healthcare professional clearance, or symptom resolution. In the prospective study, whole blood, serum and a nasopharyngeal or oropharyngeal swab were collected from each participant by mobile phlebotomists. Over an approximately two-month period, participants in the prospective study had the option of providing additional blood draws and questionnaires. Before DNA extraction, prospective study blood samples were shipped either frozen or at room temperature.

The receptor was isolated from a woman in her forties or fifties who had recovered from COVID-19. The chain employs TRBV5-5 and TRBJ1-6, with the D gene uncertain. The sequencing sample was made of PBMCs or T cells enriched from blood (not recorded which). CDR3 reads: CASSLVILSGLGSPLHF. The nucleotide sequence reads TGTGCCAGCAGCTTGGTTATTCTTTCAGGCCTGGGTTCACCCCTCCACTTT. Where the CDR3 stops, the reference TRBV5-5 and TRBJ1-6 genes take over; the full variable domain is DAGVTQSPTHLIKTRGQQVTLRCSPISGHKSVSWYQQVLGQGPQFIFQYYEKEERGRGNFPDRFSARQFPNYSSELNVNALLLGDSALYLCASSLVILSGLGSPLHFGNGTRLTVT.